The T cell receptor beta chain under discussion was sequenced for a study of long-term antiretroviral therapy in people with HIV. This CDR3 has 15 residues. Germline CDR1 MNHEY, CDR2 SVGAGI. Trimming cost V 2 bases and J 5 bases; bases outside gene matches: 9. Every participant with HIV received treatment in the United States. At the survey level, the v3.0 immunoSEQ assay was run. Libraries were prepared by immunoSEQ multiplex PCR; TCRdb keeps only in-frame clonotypes and omits some of them. The table has 20,000 to 25,000 clones, roughly 87% seen once. Sample: unsorted PBMCs, taken 0.3 years after starting antiretroviral therapy. The V gene is TRBV6-5, the J gene TRBJ2-7, with TRBD1 matching 7 bases. The source of this sequence is a man aged 45-65 years with HIV. CDR3 region: CASSYDGNRGHEQYF. The CDR3 nucleotides read TGTGCCAGCAGTTACGATGGCAACAGGGGCCACGAGCAGTACTTC.